This is a list of T cell receptor beta chains from one sample in a study of shared clonotypes between healthy human individuals. The table came from immunoSEQ multiplex PCR; TCRdb's copy has only in-frame clones and leaves some out. This table has 2,500,000 or so clones, roughly 93% appearing once. Source material: naive CD4+ T cells from PBMCs. These receptors originate from a man aged 18 to 30 in good health. Some clones in this sample may be carry-over from other donors' samples. CDR3s include the opening cysteine and the closing phenylalanine or tryptophan.

J,V,CDR3
TRBJ2-2,TRBV2,CASRRTVTGELFF
TRBJ2-7,TRBV19,CASRSPGSNEQYF
TRBJ1-2,TRBV5-1,CASSLVVQGRHYGYTF
TRBJ1-1,TRBV19,CATDTQGAANTEAFF
TRBJ1-1,TRBV7-9,CASSLVDTEAFF
TRBJ2-7,TRBV28,CASTLARLAVYEQYF
TRBJ2-2,TRBV28,CASSATRPTEGLSGELFF
TRBJ1-1,TRBV29-1,CSVGARGARNTEAFF
TRBJ2-7,TRBV9,CASSLLGQGAIYEQYF
TRBJ1-1,TRBV14,CASSQVSNTEAFF
TRBJ2-5,TRBV7-2,CASSTPQGARETQYF
TRBJ2-6,TRBV18,CASSPPGQGSGANVLTF
TRBJ1-1,TRBV5-6,CASSLAGVLMNTEAFF
TRBJ1-5,TRBV15,CATSRDQGGQPQHF
TRBJ2-7,TRBV27,CASSFGGNSYEQYF
TRBJ2-5,TRBV6-5,CASKAGQGGETQYF
TRBJ1-2,TRBV30,CAWSEGINYGYTF
TRBJ2-5,TRBV29-1,CSVYRGLGETQYF
TRBJ2-7,TRBV7-9,CASSVVGYYEQYF
TRBJ2-1,TRBV30,CAWSANYWDEQFF
TRBJ2-7,TRBV18,CASSSGVGDEQYF
TRBJ2-5,TRBV5-4,CASSRTSGQETQYF
TRBJ1-2,TRBV14,CASSHTGTANYGYTF
TRBJ1-2,TRBV7-2,CASSLDLTNYGYTF
TRBJ1-3,TRBV28,CASSPPGRSGNTIYF
TRBJ1-5,TRBV21-1,CASSKVRPQHF
TRBJ1-2,TRBV29-1,CSAVNYGYTF
TRBJ2-5,TRBV2,CASSVSSGQETQYF
TRBJ2-7,TRBV27,CASSLDSGTYSYEQYF
TRBJ2-3,TRBV28,CASSSFSGIPSYTQYF
TRBJ2-7,TRBV7-3,CASSLTADSYEQYF
TRBJ2-7,TRBV6-5,CASSPTGTRPEQYF
TRBJ1-5,TRBV28,CASSRRTHSNQPQHF
TRBJ1-1,TRBV5-4,CASSLGGGDTEAFF
TRBJ2-3,TRBV9,CASSVDTAIRDTQYF
TRBJ2-3,TRBV4-1,CASRTMGGSDTQYF
TRBJ2-7,TRBV6-1,CASKAGTSPTEQYF
TRBJ2-1,TRBV7-2,CASRHEQFF
TRBJ2-5,TRBV29-1,CSVVGKQETQYF
TRBJ1-2,TRBV11-2,CASSLAWDRAMDGYTF
TRBJ2-3,TRBV11-3,CASSPWEPTRTDTQYF
TRBJ1-2,TRBV7-2,CASSPDRGTEGTYGYTF
TRBJ2-3,TRBV5-1,CASSLGMGTSSTDTQYF
TRBJ2-2,TRBV5-1,CASSFLTGVSNTGELFF
TRBJ2-1,TRBV15,CATSTSRAAYNEQFF
TRBJ2-5,TRBV5-4,CASSLAHEETQYF
TRBJ2-3,TRBV19,CASRRQTTDTQYF
TRBJ2-5,TRBV29-1,CSVLGPEAQYF